This T cell receptor beta chain was identified in a study of read filtering for tumor transcriptome and immune sequencing. Study overall: Whole-transcriptome libraries were prepared after DNase treatment.

General study points: Sorted CD138-negative bone marrow cells were not purified T cells. Without single-read clonotypes, shared clonotype proportions correlated more between IR-seq and RNA-seq. IR-seq captured clonotypes deeper and more reliably than RNA-seq.

The V gene lost 1 base and the J gene lost 5 bases, with 6 bases spanning the gap. The CDR3 runs to 12 residues. Per germline, CDR1 GTSNPN and CDR2 SVGIG (reference sequence). The library was built from roughly 400 ng RNA with molecular barcoded adaptors for alpha/delta and beta/gamma chains. A single record per CDR3 protein comes from TCRdb applying MiXCR to the reads. The sample contains roughly 130,000 distinct CDR3 sequences, 10% to 15% of which appear only once. The table lists this clonotype with many counts. The antigen is undetermined. The sequencing input was a population of CD138-negative cells sorted from bone marrow. This sequence originates from a donor aged 40 or over with multiple myeloma. The rearrangement joins TRBV30 to TRBJ2-1; tentatively, D is TRBD1 (6 bases). CDR3 amino acids: CAWSGTDNEQFF. The CDR3 bases are TGTGCCTGGAGTGGGACAGACAATGAGCAGTTCTTC. Using reference TRBV30 and TRBJ2-1 for the parts outside the CDR3, the full variable domain is SQTIHQWPATLVQPVGSPLSLECTVEGTSNPNLYWYRQAAGRGLQLLFYSVGIGQISSEVPQNLSASRPQDRQFILSSKKLLLSDSGFYLCAWSGTDNEQFFGPGTRLTVL.